The 14 T cell receptor beta chains in this list originate from one sample, sequenced in a study of Graves' ophthalmopathy and Graves' hyperthyroidism. Amplification of TCR beta CDR3 regions used RNA transcripts. Following a first-round RT-PCR that used HTBI primers, a second-round multiplex PCR was carried out. One entry per CDR3 protein, called by TCRdb with MiXCR from the multiplex PCR reads. Here the sample spans over a million distinct CDR3 sequences, about two fifths being singletons. The sample comprised peripheral blood or thyroid tissue (not recorded which). These receptors originate from an adult man with Graves' hyperthyroidism.

The chain links TRBV5-1 to TRBJ2-5, with no clear D. V shed 0 bases and J shed 2 bases, with 14 bases lying between them. CDR3 length: 16 amino acids. Germline V gene sequence: CDR1 SGHRS, CDR2 YFSETQ. The CDR3 coding sequence is TGCGCCAGCAGCTTGGCCTTGGGATTGGGGCAAGAGACCCAGTACTTC. Translation gives CASSLALGLGQETQYF.

The chain combines TRBV10-3 with TRBJ1-2, with D possibly being TRBD1 (5 bases). CDR1 and CDR2 from the germline V gene are ENHRY and SYGVKD. CDR3 size: 13 residues. Deletions cut 3 bases from V and 9 bases from J, with 14 bases between. The CDR3 reads CAISDWDSGSYTF. CDR3 coding DNA: TGTGCCATCAGTGATTGGGACTCAGGGAGCTACACCTTC.

V usage is TRBV6-5 and J usage is TRBJ1-1; D gene ambiguous. Germline values: CDR1 MNHEY, CDR2 SVGAGI. This CDR3 has 14 residues. Trimming took 3 bases from V and 0 from J, leaving 8 bases between them. The CDR3 reads CASSYTTMNTEAFF. CDR3 sequence (DNA): TGTGCCAGCAGTTATACAACAATGAACACTGAAGCTTTCTTT.

V gene TRBV20-1 combines with J gene TRBJ1-5; D ambiguous. Deletions cut 0 bases from V and 4 bases from J, with 16 bases between. The CDR3 is made up of 16 amino acids. From germline, CDR1 is DFQATT and CDR2 SNEGSKA (reference sequence). CDR3 nucleotides: TGCAGTGCTAGAGATGGTCATCTGGAGGGAAATCAGCCCCAGCATTTT. Its translation: CSARDGHLEGNQPQHF.

This clonotype appeared a few times. The chain recombines TRBV9 with TRBJ1-2; D might be TRBD1 (6 bases). This CDR3 contains 14 residues. Germline CDR1 reads SGDLS; CDR2 reads YYNGEE. The V and J ends lost 0 bases and 3 bases respectively, with 9 bases between them. The CDR3 loop reads CASSVGTADYGYTF. For the CDR3, the DNA is TGTGCCAGCAGCGTAGGGACAGCGGACTATGGCTACACCTTC.

The rearrangement joins TRBV5-5 to TRBJ2-5, with 7 nucleotides matching TRBD1. Germline V lookup: CDR1 SGHKS, CDR2 YYEKEE (reference sequence). CDR3 size: 16 residues. V gave up 5 bases and J gave up 6 bases; unmatched junction bases: 16. CDR3 DNA: TGTGCCAGCAGACCCCCCGGGACAGCCATTGAGAAGACCCAGTACTTC. It translates to CASRPPGTAIEKTQYF.

This clonotype has ten or more counts. The rearrangement links TRBV6-5 to TRBJ1-5; TRBD1 agrees at 9 bases. V trimming: 5 bases; J trimming: 9 bases; junction bases outside the gene matches: 8. CDR1 is MNHEY, CDR2 SVGAGI, per germline. This CDR3 is 14 amino acids long. As DNA, the CDR3 is TGTGCCAGCAGTCGACAGGGGGGTCTGCGGCCCCAGCATTTT. It encodes CASSRQGGLRPQHF.

The chain carries TRBV12-3 or TRBV12-4 and TRBJ1-2, with 10 bases aligning to TRBD1. V lost 6 bases and J lost 8; bases outside the gene matches: 9. This CDR3 contains 14 residues. The CDR3, as DNA: TGTGCCAGCAGCAAGGACAGGGGGATTGGCGGCTACACCTTC. Translated: CASSKDRGIGGYTF.

This clonotype was found many times. V usage is TRBV7-8 and J usage is TRBJ1-6; D gene uncertain. This CDR3 is built from 16 residues. With 1 base removed from V and 7 bases from J, the gap between germline ends came to 14 bases. Germline CDR1 SGHVS, CDR2 FQNEAQ. CDR3 sequence reads: CASSLVALGRNSPLHF. CDR3 DNA: TGTGCCAGCAGCTTAGTCGCGCTCGGCCGGAATTCACCCCTCCACTTT.

CDR3 DNA sequence: TGTGCCAGCACCTCCGGCGGGAGGCCCTATTTCTTT. Translating it yields CASTSGGRPYFF. The chain links TRBV27 to TRBJ1-1; D gene ambiguous. V shed 7 bases and J shed 13 bases, with 19 bases lying between them. CDR1 is MNHEY and CDR2 is SMNVEV in the germline V gene (reference sequence). This CDR3 is 12 amino acids long.

In its sample, this clonotype was seen a few times. The chain uses TRBV29-1 and TRBJ2-5; 9 nucleotides agree with TRBD2. The trim removed 6 bases at V and 5 bases at J, leaving 4 bases unmatched. The CDR3 spans 12 residues. From germline, CDR1 is SQVTM and CDR2 ANQGSEA. CDR3 protein: CSVAGGTETQYF. CDR3 nucleotides: TGCAGCGTAGCGGGAGGTACGGAGACCCAGTACTTC. The whole variable domain, remainder taken from reference TRBV29-1 and TRBJ2-5, is SAVISQKPSRDICQRGTSLTIQCQVDSQVTMMFWYRQQPGQSLTLIATANQGSEATYESGFVIDKFPISRPNLTFSTLTVSNMSPEDSSIYLCSVAGGTETQYFGPGTRLLVL.

This clonotype occurred a few times. This chain uses TRBV20-1 with TRBJ2-7; 8 bases line up with TRBD2. V dropped 4 bases and J dropped 3; count of bases not matched to a gene: 8. CDR1 and CDR2 from the germline V gene are DFQATT and SNEGSKA (reference sequence). The CDR3 runs 14 residues. Here the CDR3 DNA reads TGCAGTGCTACGGGAGGGGGTTCTAGCTACGAGCAGTACTTC. Residues: CSATGGGSSYEQYF.

Only a few counts were recorded for this clonotype. A much bigger clone sits one base away, suggesting this may be a read error. The chain's CDR3 is CASDQGGDTGAFF. The CDR3 DNA sequence: TGTGCCAGTGACCAGGGGGGAGATACTGGAGCTTTCTTT. The chain uses TRBV19 and TRBJ1-1, with 7 positions matching TRBD1. CDR1 and CDR2 (germline): LNHDA, SQIVND (reference sequence). The CDR3 sequence is 13 residues long.

This clonotype was detected only a few times. J is TRBJ1-1 and V is TRBV7-3; 8 bases are shared with TRBD1. CDR1 is SGHTA and CDR2 is FQGTGA in the germline V gene. The junction had 12 bases not matched to a gene; V was cut back by 7 bases and J by 8 bases. The CDR3 contains 14 residues. The CDR3 loop is CASNPGGQGEEAFF. The CDR3 DNA follows: TGTGCCAGCAACCCCGGCGGACAGGGTGAGGAAGCTTTCTTT.